This T cell receptor (beta chain) was recorded in a study of shared clonotypes between healthy human individuals. Deletions cut 5 bases from V and 1 base from J, with 15 bases between. The germline CDR1 and CDR2 sequences are MDHEN and SYDVKM. This CDR3 comprises 16 residues. Some clones are missing from TCRdb's copy, which holds only in-frame ones; the method was immunoSEQ multiplex PCR. The repertoire includes around 1 million clones, over 60% of them detected once, and approximately 1.5% sits in the top ten. Sequenced input: memory CD4+ T cells sorted from blood. This sample's subset: CD45RA-negative fraction. The source is a man younger than 35 in good health. The rearrangement uses TRBV28 and TRBJ1-5, with D possibly being TRBD1 (6 bases). The CDR3 DNA is TGTGCCAGCAGTATATACAGGGTAGGGAGCAATCAGCCCCAGCATTTT. Its translation: CASSIYRVGSNQPQHF. Full variable domain (remainder filled in from reference TRBV28 and TRBJ1-5): DVKVTQSSRYLVKRTGEKVFLECVQDMDHENMFWYRQDPGLGLRLIYFSYDVKMKEKGDIPEGYSVSREKKERFSLILESASTNQTSMYLCASSIYRVGSNQPQHFGDGTRLSIL.